The 26 T cell receptor beta chains given below trace back to one sample, sequenced in a study of regulatory T cells in long-lasting Graves disease. Time point meaning: persistent/refractory GD, antithyroid drugs over 5 years with positive TRAb. The authors made the TCR library using RNA they extracted from PBMCs. Arm-PCR of CDR3 regions and iRepertoire HTBI primers were the basis on which TCR beta libraries were built. TCRdb analysed the multiplex PCR reads with MiXCR anew, one entry per CDR3 protein. Of 400,000 to 500,000 distinct CDR3 sequences detected, under 25% appear once; the ten largest clones hold about 6.6%. The input for sequencing was peripheral blood mononuclear cells (PBMCs), taken when the disease was refractory, from a patient treated with antithyroid drugs. Receptor source: a female donor with Graves disease.

The rearrangement links TRBV6-1 to TRBJ1-1; 11 bases are shared with TRBD1. V trimming: 6 bases; J trimming: 1 base; junction bases outside the gene matches: 4. The CDR3 runs to 15 residues. Germline V gene data show CDR1 as MNHNS and CDR2 as SASEGT. The CDR3 nucleotides read TGTGCCAGCAGGGGACAGGGGGTATGGAACACTGAAGCTTTCTTT. Its translation is CASRGQGVWNTEAFF.

The chain has TRBV3-1 and TRBJ2-6; D ambiguous. Germline CDR1 reads LGHDT; CDR2 reads YNNKEL (reference sequence). Trimming pared 4 bases from V and 6 bases from J, leaving 7 bases between. The CDR3 contains 13 residues. The CDR3 DNA follows: TGTGCCAGCAGCCTCGGCTCGGCCAACGTCCTGACTTTC. Translation: CASSLGSANVLTF. The whole variable domain, filled in from reference TRBV3-1 and TRBJ2-6, reads DTAVSQTPKYLVTQMGNDKSIKCEQNLGHDTMYWYKQDSKKFLKIMFSYNNKELIINETVPNRFSPKSPDKAHLNLHINSLELGDSAVYFCASSLGSANVLTFGAGSRLTVL.

This clonotype was counted at least ten times. The CDR3 nucleotides are TGTGCCAGCAGTTTGGGGGCGCAAGAGACCCAGTACTTC. Translating it yields CASSLGAQETQYF. The chain couples TRBV28 to TRBJ2-5, with D possibly being TRBD1 (6 bases). V lost 3 bases and J 2 bases, leaving 7 bases between the germline ends. CDR1 and CDR2 (germline): MDHEN, SYDVKM. The CDR3 covers 13 residues.

There are a few counts of this clonotype. V and J are TRBV9 and TRBJ2-5, with TRBD2 matching 11 bases. V was pared by 0 bases and J by 12 bases, with 13 bases of the junction left unmatched. The CDR3 has 16 residues. The V gene's germline CDR1 is SGDLS and CDR2 YYNGEE. CDR3 DNA sequence: TGTGCCAGCAGCGTAGGGGTAGCGGGAGGGCCTTTTCTTGAGTACTTC. Translated, it gives CASSVGVAGGPFLEYF.

The V gene is TRBV6-1, the J gene TRBJ2-5; perhaps TRBD2 as D (5 bases). With 4 bases removed from V and 5 bases from J, the gap between germline ends came to 8 bases. Germline V gives CDR1 MNHNS, CDR2 SASEGT. The CDR3 runs 12 residues. CDR3 residues: CASSVRVETQYF. The CDR3 region has the DNA TGTGCCAGCAGTGTGAGGGTCGAGACCCAGTACTTC.

This clonotype was seen at least ten times. The chain joins TRBV12-3 or TRBV12-4 to TRBJ2-2, with TRBD2 matching 10 bases. The V and J ends lost 3 bases and 6 bases, in that order; junction bases with no gene match: 7. CDR3 size: 16 residues. This CDR3 is CASSFGVAGGSGELFF. DNA of the CDR3: TGTGCCAGCAGTTTTGGGGTAGCGGGAGGATCCGGGGAGCTGTTTTTT.

In its sample, this clonotype was seen many times. The rearrangement joins TRBV5-1 to TRBJ2-4, with 8 bases aligning to TRBD1. Germline CDR1 reads SGHRS; CDR2 reads YFSETQ. This CDR3 is built from 16 residues. V gave up 4 bases and J gave up 3 bases; unmatched junction bases: 9. The CDR3 region is CASSPGQGEDKNIQYF. CDR3 nucleotides: TGCGCCAGCAGCCCTGGACAGGGAGAGGACAAAAACATTCAGTACTTC.

This clonotype was seen only a few times. The chain links TRBV28 to TRBJ2-2, with no clear D. Germline values: CDR1 MDHEN, CDR2 SYDVKM. Trimming took off 6 bases at V and 4 bases at J, with 12 bases between the two ends. The CDR3 contains 14 residues. The CDR3 loop reads CASSGLFGTGELFF. The CDR3 DNA reads as TGTGCCAGCAGCGGCCTCTTCGGCACCGGGGAGCTGTTTTTT.

This chain connects TRBV7-2 to TRBJ2-3, with TRBD2 matching 10 bases. V shed 2 bases, J shed 3 bases, and the junction held 17 bases outside the gene matches. The germline V gene encodes CDR1 SGHTA and CDR2 FQGNSA. This CDR3 is 20 amino acids long. The CDR3 here is CASSLSLRGGLAGVTDTQYF. CDR3 coding DNA: TGTGCCAGCAGCTTAAGTCTAAGGGGCGGGCTAGCGGGAGTGACAGATACGCAGTATTTT.

The table lists this clonotype with many counts. The V call is TRBV3-1, the J call TRBJ2-2; D ambiguous. Germline values: CDR1 LGHDT, CDR2 YNNKEL (reference sequence). Trimming removed 3 bases at V and 2 bases at J, with 13 bases between. The CDR3 spans 16 residues. CDR3 nucleotides: TGTGCCAGCAGCCACTCTGGCCTCGCAAACACCGGGGAGCTGTTTTTT. Translating gives CASSHSGLANTGELFF.

This chain links TRBV5-5 with TRBJ2-7; 7 bases align to TRBD1. Trimming at V came to 3 bases and at J to 6 bases, leaving 9 bases not matched to a gene. The CDR3 consists of 14 residues. The germline gives CDR1 SGHKS, CDR2 YYEKEE (reference sequence). The CDR3 sequence: CASSSRTGRIEQYF. CDR3 bases: TGTGCCAGCAGCTCCCGGACAGGTAGGATCGAGCAGTACTTC.

A few counts support this clonotype. The chain links TRBV20-1 to TRBJ1-2; D unclear. V was trimmed by 3 bases and J by 7 bases, leaving 9 bases between them. CDR3 size: 11 residues. Per germline, CDR1 DFQATT and CDR2 SNEGSKA (reference sequence). The CDR3 spells CSASFWGGYTF. CDR3 nucleotide sequence: TGCAGTGCTAGTTTTTGGGGTGGCTACACCTTC.

This clonotype was seen ten or more times. This rearrangement joins TRBV3-1 to TRBJ1-5; perhaps TRBD1 as D (5 bases). V lost 4 bases and J lost 5, with 12 bases in between. Germline loops: CDR1 LGHDT, CDR2 YNNKEL (reference sequence). This CDR3 has 14 residues. The CDR3 coding sequence is TGTGCCAGCAGCCGGGACGCAAACTATCAGCCCCAGCATTTT. Protein sequence: CASSRDANYQPQHF.

This clonotype was counted ten times or more. The chain has TRBV28 and TRBJ1-2; tentatively, D is TRBD1 (5 bases). The CDR3 is made up of 13 amino acids. Germline V gives CDR1 MDHEN, CDR2 SYDVKM. Between the trimmed V and J ends, which lost 3 bases and 10 bases, there was a span of 15 bases. CDR3 amino acids: CASSLGGGGLYTF. CDR3 DNA sequence: TGTGCCAGCAGTTTGGGCGGCGGGGGACTCTACACCTTC.

The chain links TRBV6-1 to TRBJ2-7; perhaps TRBD2 as D (5 bases). The CDR3 is made up of 12 amino acids. Germline V CDR1 and CDR2: MNHNS, SASEGT. V was shortened by 8 bases and J by 6 bases, with 14 bases between the two germline ends. CDR3 DNA: TGTGCCAGCTCACTAGAGAAGAGCGAGCAGTACTTC. Its protein product is CASSLEKSEQYF.

The chain employs TRBV19 and TRBJ2-5; TRBD2 matches at 9 bases. Germline values: CDR1 LNHDA, CDR2 SQIVND (reference sequence). The CDR3 runs to 14 residues. The V segment lost 3 bases and the J segment 1 base; nucleotides outside the gene matches: 0. CDR3 sequence: CASSISGSQETQYF. The CDR3, as DNA: TGTGCCAGTAGTATTAGCGGGAGCCAAGAGACCCAGTACTTC.

This clonotype has at least ten counts. This chain links TRBV20-1 with TRBJ1-2, with a tentative D call TRBD1 (5 bases). The germline V gene has CDR1 DFQATT and CDR2 SNEGSKA (reference sequence). There are 11 residues in the CDR3. V was clipped by 6 bases and J by 2 bases, with 7 bases between them. CDR3 residues: CSADSNYGYTF. The DNA of the CDR3 is TGCAGTGCCGACAGCAACTATGGCTACACCTTC.

The V and J genes are TRBV29-1 and TRBJ1-2, with 8 bases matching TRBD1. Per the germline V gene, CDR1 is SQVTM and CDR2 is ANQGSEA. CDR3 size: 13 residues. V shed 8 bases and J 8 bases; nucleotides not matched to a gene: 13. In DNA, the CDR3 is TGCAGCACACCTTCGGCGACAGGGGTCGGCTACACCTTC. Translated: CSTPSATGVGYTF.

This clonotype was found many times. The chain has TRBV12-3 or TRBV12-4 and TRBJ1-2; D is ambiguous. The CDR3 has 12 residues. The ends were cut back, 4 bases at V and 5 bases at J, with 8 bases in the middle. CDR3 protein: CASSYRRYGYTF. CDR3 DNA sequence: TGTGCCAGCAGTTACAGACGTTATGGCTACACCTTC.

The rearrangement links TRBV29-1 to TRBJ2-5; D is uncertain. V was trimmed by 7 bases and J by 5 bases, leaving 8 bases between them. There are 10 residues in the CDR3. Per germline, CDR1 SQVTM and CDR2 ANQGSEA. The CDR3 reads CSAPFETQYF. The CDR3 nucleotides are TGCAGCGCCCCATTCGAGACCCAGTACTTC.

V usage is TRBV20-1 and J usage is TRBJ2-5; D may be TRBD2 (6 bases). Per germline, CDR1 DFQATT and CDR2 SNEGSKA (reference sequence). Trimming took 3 bases from V and 5 from J, leaving 16 bases between them. The CDR3 totals 14 residues. The CDR3 protein is CSARGLLLLETQYF. The CDR3 nucleotides read TGCAGTGCTAGGGGACTCCTCCTCCTGGAGACCCAGTACTTC.

This clonotype has only a few counts. The J gene is TRBJ1-1, the V gene TRBV6-5, with TRBD1 identical over 10 bases. This CDR3 region has 15 residues. CDR1 MNHEY and CDR2 SVGAGI come from the germline V gene. The trim removed 3 bases at V and 8 bases at J, leaving 9 bases unmatched. The CDR3 DNA is TGTGCCAGCAGTTATGGGGACAGGGGATCCTCCGAAGCTTTCTTT. Translating it yields CASSYGDRGSSEAFF.

This clonotype came up many times. The chain couples TRBV6-1 to TRBJ1-1, with D tentatively TRBD1 (6 bases). The CDR3 loop spans 17 amino acids. Trimming cost V 6 bases and J 1 base, with 21 bases left between them. Germline CDR1 and CDR2: MNHNS and SASEGT. CDR3 region: CASSERGRGVRNTEAFF. As DNA, the CDR3 is TGTGCCAGCAGCGAAAGGGGGAGGGGAGTCCGGAACACTGAAGCTTTCTTT.

The chain couples TRBV5-1 to TRBJ2-3, with 14 bases identical to TRBD2. The CDR3 totals 18 residues. V lost 4 bases and J lost 5; bases outside the gene matches: 12. The germline gives CDR1 SGHRS, CDR2 YFSETQ. The DNA of the CDR3 is TGCGCCAGCAGCCCACGACCGGGACTAGCGGGAGTCGGAGATACGCAGTATTTT. This sequence encodes CASSPRPGLAGVGDTQYF.

This chain uses TRBV7-9 with TRBJ2-3; no firm D call. Germline V gives CDR1 SEHNR, CDR2 FQNEAQ (reference sequence). The CDR3 spans 13 residues. The V gene lost 8 bases and the J gene lost 3 bases, with 12 bases spanning the gap. The CDR3 reads CASQLTSTDTQYF. In nucleotides, the CDR3 is TGTGCCAGCCAGCTTACCTCAACAGATACGCAGTATTTT. The full variable domain, with the rest looked up from reference TRBV7-9 and TRBJ2-3, is DTGVSQNPRHKITKRGQNVTFRCDPISEHNRLYWYRQTLGQGPEFLTYFQNEAQLEKSRLLSDRFSAERPKGSFSTLEIQRTEQGDSAMYLCASQLTSTDTQYFGPGTRLTVL.

This clonotype was detected many times. J is TRBJ1-5 and V is TRBV28; 11 bases map to TRBD1. This CDR3 is built from 19 residues. Trimming removed 6 bases from V and 0 bases from J; junction bases left unmatched: 13. Germline CDR1 is MDHEN and CDR2 is SYDVKM. CDR3 sequence reads: CASRPPRDRGWASNQPQHF. DNA for the CDR3: TGTGCCAGCAGGCCCCCCCGGGACAGGGGGTGGGCTAGCAATCAGCCCCAGCATTTT.